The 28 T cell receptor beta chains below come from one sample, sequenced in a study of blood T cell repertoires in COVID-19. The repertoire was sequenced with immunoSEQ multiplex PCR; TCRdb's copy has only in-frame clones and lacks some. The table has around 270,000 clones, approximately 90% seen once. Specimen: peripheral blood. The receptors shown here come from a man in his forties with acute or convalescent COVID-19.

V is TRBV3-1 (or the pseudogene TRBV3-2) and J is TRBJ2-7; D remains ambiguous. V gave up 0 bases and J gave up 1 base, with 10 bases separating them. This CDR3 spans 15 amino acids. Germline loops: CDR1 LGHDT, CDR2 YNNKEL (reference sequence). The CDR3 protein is CASSQDVARSYEQYF. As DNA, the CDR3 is TGTGCCAGCAGCCAAGATGTAGCCCGATCCTACGAGCAGTACTTC.

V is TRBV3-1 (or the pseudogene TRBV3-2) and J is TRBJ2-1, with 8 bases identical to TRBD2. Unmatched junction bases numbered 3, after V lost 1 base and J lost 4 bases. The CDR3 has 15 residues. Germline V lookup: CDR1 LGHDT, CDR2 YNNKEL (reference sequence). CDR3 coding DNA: TGTGCCAGCAGCCAAGGGGGGACTAGTTACAATGAGCAGTTCTTC. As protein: CASSQGGTSYNEQFF.

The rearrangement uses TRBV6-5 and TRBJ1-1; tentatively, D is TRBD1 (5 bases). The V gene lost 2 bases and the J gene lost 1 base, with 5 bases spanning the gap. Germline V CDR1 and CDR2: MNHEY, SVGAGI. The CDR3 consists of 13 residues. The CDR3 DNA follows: TGTGCCAGCAGTTACGGACAGAACACTGAAGCTTTCTTT. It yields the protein CASSYGQNTEAFF.

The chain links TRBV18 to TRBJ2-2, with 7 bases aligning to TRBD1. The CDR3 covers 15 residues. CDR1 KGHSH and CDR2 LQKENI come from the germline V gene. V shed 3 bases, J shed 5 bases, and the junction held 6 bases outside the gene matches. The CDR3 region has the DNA TGTGCCAGCTCACCCGCGACAGGGAATACCGGGGAGCTGTTTTTT. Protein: CASSPATGNTGELFF.

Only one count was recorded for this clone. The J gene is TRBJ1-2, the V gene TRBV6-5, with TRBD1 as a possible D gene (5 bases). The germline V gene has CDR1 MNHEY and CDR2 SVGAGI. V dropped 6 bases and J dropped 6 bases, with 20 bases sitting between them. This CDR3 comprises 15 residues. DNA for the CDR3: TGTGCCAGCAGCCCCACCCCGGGACTCGTAGATGGCTACACCTTC. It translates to CASSPTPGLVDGYTF.

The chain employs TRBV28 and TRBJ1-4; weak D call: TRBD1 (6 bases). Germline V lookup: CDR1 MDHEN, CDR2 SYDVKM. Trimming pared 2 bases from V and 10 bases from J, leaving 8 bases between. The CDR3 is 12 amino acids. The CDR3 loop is CASSLGGAKLFF. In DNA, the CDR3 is TGTGCCAGCAGTTTAGGGGGGGCAAAACTGTTTTTT.

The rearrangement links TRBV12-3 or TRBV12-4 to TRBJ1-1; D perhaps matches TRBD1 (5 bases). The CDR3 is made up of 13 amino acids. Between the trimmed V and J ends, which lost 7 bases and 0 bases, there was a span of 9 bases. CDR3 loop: CASKGLMNTEAFF. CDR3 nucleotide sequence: TGTGCCAGCAAGGGACTGATGAACACTGAAGCTTTCTTT.

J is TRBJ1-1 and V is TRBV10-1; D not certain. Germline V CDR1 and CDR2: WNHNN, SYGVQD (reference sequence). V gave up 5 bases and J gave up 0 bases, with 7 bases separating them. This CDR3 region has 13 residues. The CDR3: CASSHRLNTEAFF. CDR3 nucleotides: TGCGCCAGCAGTCACAGATTGAACACTGAAGCTTTCTTT.

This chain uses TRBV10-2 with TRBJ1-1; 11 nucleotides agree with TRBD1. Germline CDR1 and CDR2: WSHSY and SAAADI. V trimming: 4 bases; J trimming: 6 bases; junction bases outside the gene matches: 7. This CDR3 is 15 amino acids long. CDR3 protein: CASSGTGTGGAEAFF. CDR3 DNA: TGCGCCAGCAGTGGAACCGGGACAGGGGGGGCTGAAGCTTTCTTT.

The CDR3 is CATGQGEGEKLFF. DNA for the CDR3: TGTGCCACGGGACAGGGGGAAGGTGAAAAACTGTTTTTT. J is TRBJ1-4 and V is TRBV15; TRBD1 agrees at 11 bases. CDR3 length equals 13 residues. Trimming took 9 bases from V and 7 from J; bases not matched to a gene: 4. Per the germline V gene, CDR1 is LNHNV and CDR2 is YYDKDF (reference sequence).

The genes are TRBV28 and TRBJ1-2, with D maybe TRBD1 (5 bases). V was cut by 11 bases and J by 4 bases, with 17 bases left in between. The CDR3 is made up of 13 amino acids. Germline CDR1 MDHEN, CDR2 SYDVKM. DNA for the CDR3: TGTGCCCTGCGCCCTCGGGGGAGCTATGGCTACACCTTC. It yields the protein CALRPRGSYGYTF.

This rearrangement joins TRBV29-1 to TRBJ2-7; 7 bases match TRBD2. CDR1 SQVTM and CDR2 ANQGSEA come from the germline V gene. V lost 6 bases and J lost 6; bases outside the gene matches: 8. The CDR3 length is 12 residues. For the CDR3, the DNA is TGCAGCGTGGGGGAGGGAAAGGGCGAGCAGTACTTC. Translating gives CSVGEGKGEQYF.

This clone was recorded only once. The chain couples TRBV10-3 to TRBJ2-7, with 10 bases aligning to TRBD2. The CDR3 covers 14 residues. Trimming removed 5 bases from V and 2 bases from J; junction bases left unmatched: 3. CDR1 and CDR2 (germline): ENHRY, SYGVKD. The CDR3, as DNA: TGTGCCATCAGTACTAGCGGGGTAACCTACGAGCAGTACTTC. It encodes CAISTSGVTYEQYF.

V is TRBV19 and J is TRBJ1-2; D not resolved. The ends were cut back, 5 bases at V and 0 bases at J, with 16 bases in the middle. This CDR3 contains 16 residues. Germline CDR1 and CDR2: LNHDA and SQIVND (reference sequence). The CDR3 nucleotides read TGTGCCAGTAGTCCCCCGGAGAGGAAGGCTAACTATGGCTACACCTTC. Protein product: CASSPPERKANYGYTF.

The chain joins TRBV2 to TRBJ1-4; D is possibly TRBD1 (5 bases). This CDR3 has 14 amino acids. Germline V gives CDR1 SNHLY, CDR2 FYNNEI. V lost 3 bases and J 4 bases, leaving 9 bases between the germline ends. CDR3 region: CASSENRSNEKLFF. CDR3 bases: TGTGCCAGCAGTGAGAACAGGAGTAATGAAAAACTGTTTTTT.

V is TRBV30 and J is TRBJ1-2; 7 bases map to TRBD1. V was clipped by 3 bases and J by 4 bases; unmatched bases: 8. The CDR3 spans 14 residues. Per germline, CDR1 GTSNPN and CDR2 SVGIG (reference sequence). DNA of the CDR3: TGTGCCTGGAGCCATAATGACAGGGTCTATGGCTACACCTTC. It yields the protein CAWSHNDRVYGYTF.

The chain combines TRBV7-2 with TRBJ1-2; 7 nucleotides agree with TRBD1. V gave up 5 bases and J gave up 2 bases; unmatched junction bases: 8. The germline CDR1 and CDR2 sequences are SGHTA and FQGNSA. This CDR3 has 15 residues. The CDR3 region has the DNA TGTGCCAGCAGCCTCCGGACAGGATCCAACTATGGCTACACCTTC. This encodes CASSLRTGSNYGYTF.

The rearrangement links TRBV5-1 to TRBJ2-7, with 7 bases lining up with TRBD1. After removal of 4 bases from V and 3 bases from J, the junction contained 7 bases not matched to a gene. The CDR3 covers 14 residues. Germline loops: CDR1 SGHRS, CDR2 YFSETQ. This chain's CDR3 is CASSPGTVDYEQYF. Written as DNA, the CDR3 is TGCGCCAGCAGCCCAGGGACAGTAGACTACGAGCAGTACTTC.

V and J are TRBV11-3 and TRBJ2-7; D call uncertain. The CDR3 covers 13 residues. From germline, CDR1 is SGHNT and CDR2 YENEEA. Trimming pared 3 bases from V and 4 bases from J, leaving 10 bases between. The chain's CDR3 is CASSLNSLYEQYF. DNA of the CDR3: TGTGCCAGCAGCTTGAACAGCTTGTACGAGCAGTACTTC.

CDR3 in amino acids: CASSRAGTSGGYEQYF. DNA of the CDR3: TGTGCCAGCAGCCGGGCCGGGACTAGCGGGGGCTACGAGCAGTACTTC. This chain joins TRBV2 and TRBJ2-7, with 14 bases fitting TRBD2. Germline values: CDR1 SNHLY, CDR2 FYNNEI. The CDR3 length is 16 residues. V was pared by 6 bases and J by 3 bases, with 7 bases of the junction left unmatched.

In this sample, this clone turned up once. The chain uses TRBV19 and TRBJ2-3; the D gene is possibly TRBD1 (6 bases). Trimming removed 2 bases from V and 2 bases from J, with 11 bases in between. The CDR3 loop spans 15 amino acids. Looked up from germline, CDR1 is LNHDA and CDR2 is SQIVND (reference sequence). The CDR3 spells CASSIWGTLTDTQYF. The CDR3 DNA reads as TGTGCCAGTAGTATATGGGGGACACTCACAGATACGCAGTATTTT.

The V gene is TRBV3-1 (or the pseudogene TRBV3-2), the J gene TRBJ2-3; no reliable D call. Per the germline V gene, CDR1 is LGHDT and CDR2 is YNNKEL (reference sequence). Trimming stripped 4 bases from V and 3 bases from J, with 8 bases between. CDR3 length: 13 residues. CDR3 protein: CASSPPETDTQYF. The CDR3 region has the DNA TGTGCCAGCAGCCCTCCGGAGACAGATACGCAGTATTTT.

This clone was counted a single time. The CDR3 spells CASSQTGANYGYTF. The CDR3 nucleotides are TGTGCCAGCAGCCAGACAGGTGCTAACTATGGCTACACCTTC. The rearrangement links TRBV7-9 to TRBJ1-2, with D perhaps TRBD1 (6 bases). Germline V lookup: CDR1 SEHNR, CDR2 FQNEAQ (reference sequence). Trimming pared 5 bases from V and 0 bases from J, leaving 10 bases between. CDR3 size: 14 residues.

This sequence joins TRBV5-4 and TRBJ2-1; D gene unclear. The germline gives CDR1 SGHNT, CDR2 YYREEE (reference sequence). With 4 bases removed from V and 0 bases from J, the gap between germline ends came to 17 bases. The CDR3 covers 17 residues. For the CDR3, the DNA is TGTGCCAGCAGCCTGAGGTGGCCTTCGAGCTCCTACAATGAGCAGTTCTTC. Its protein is CASSLRWPSSSYNEQFF.

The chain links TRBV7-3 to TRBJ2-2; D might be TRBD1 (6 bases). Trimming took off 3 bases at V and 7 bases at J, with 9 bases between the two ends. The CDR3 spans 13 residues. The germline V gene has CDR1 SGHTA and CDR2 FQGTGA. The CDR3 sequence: CASSFDRLGELFF. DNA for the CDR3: TGTGCCAGCAGCTTCGACAGGCTCGGGGAGCTGTTTTTT.

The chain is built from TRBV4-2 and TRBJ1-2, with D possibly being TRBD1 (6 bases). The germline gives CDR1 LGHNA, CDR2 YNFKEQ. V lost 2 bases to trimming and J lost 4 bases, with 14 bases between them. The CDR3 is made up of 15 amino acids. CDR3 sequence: CASSQRSRTAYGYTF. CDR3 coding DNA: TGTGCCAGCAGCCAACGATCCAGGACAGCCTATGGCTACACCTTC.

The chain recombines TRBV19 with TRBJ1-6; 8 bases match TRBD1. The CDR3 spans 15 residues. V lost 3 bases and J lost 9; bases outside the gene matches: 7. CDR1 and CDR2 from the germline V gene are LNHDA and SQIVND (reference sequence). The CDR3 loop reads CASSIEGQAGSPLHF. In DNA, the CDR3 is TGTGCCAGTAGTATCGAGGGACAGGCGGGTTCACCCCTCCACTTT.

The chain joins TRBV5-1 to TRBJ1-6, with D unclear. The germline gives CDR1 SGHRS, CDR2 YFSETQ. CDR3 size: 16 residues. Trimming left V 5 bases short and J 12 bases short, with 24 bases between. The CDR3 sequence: CASRRGIDGLIQPLHF. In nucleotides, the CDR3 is TGCGCCAGCAGAAGAGGAATCGACGGACTAATTCAACCCCTCCACTTT. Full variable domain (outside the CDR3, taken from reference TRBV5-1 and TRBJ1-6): KAGVTQTPRYLIKTRGQQVTLSCSPISGHRSVSWYQQTPGQGLQFLFEYFSETQRNKGNFPGRFSGRQFSNSRSEMNVSTLELGDSALYLCASRRGIDGLIQPLHFGNGTRLTVT.